The 2 T cell receptor beta chains presented below share a single source sample, sequenced in a study of blood T cell repertoires in COVID-19. Sequencing used immunoSEQ multiplex PCR; TCRdb keeps in-frame clones, though not all of them. The data hold over 100,000 clones, with 85% observed a single time. What was sequenced was peripheral blood. The receptor set was obtained from a man between 40 and 49 years old with acute or convalescent COVID-19.

The chain has TRBV7-8 and TRBJ1-2, with no clear D. There are 14 residues in the CDR3. Germline V gene sequence: CDR1 SGHVS, CDR2 FQNEAQ. The V end lost 0 bases, the J end lost 8 bases, and 13 bases lay between the germline ends. CDR3 coding DNA: TGTGCCAGCAGCTTAGCGACTACTTCGGGAGGCTACACCTTC. This sequence encodes CASSLATTSGGYTF.

The V gene is TRBV4-2, the J gene TRBJ2-4, with 13 bases fitting TRBD2. The CDR3 has 21 residues. J was trimmed by 4 bases and V by 3 bases; bases with no gene match: 18. Germline V lookup: CDR1 LGHNA, CDR2 YNFKEQ. The CDR3 region has the DNA TGTGCCAGCAGCCACCCTCTCGGACTAGCGGGGGCAACGCAGGCTAAAAACATTCAGTACTTC. It specifies CASSHPLGLAGATQAKNIQYF.